These 24 T cell receptor beta chains were all obtained from the same sample, sequenced in a study of blood T cell repertoires in COVID-19. Using immunoSEQ multiplex PCR, the repertoire was profiled, and TCRdb retains in-frame clones only, with some absent. Counted here are some 200,000 clones, 80% to 85% occurring once; the ten biggest clones make up around 13%. Input material: peripheral blood. All receptors derive from a woman aged 70-85 years with COVID-19, enrolled during active disease.

V usage is TRBV6-5 and J usage is TRBJ2-3; 7 bases map to TRBD1. The ends lost 10 bases at V and 1 base at J; junction bases unmatched: 11. Germline CDR1 and CDR2: MNHEY and SVGAGI. This CDR3 has 15 residues. The CDR3 nucleotides read TGTGCCACCAACAGGGGCGGGCCCCGCACAGATACGCAGTATTTT. Translating gives CATNRGGPRTDTQYF.

V gene TRBV20-1 combines with J gene TRBJ1-1; no reliable D call. Trimming shortened V by 4 bases and J by 3 bases, and 6 bases separated the two germline ends. This CDR3 region has 11 residues. The V gene's germline CDR1 is DFQATT and CDR2 SNEGSKA (reference sequence). CDR3 nucleotide sequence: TGCAGTGCTAAGAGAGACACTGAAGCTTTCTTT. Translating gives CSAKRDTEAFF.

This clone appeared once. This chain connects TRBV5-5 to TRBJ2-1; D gene uncertain. Between the trimmed V and J ends, which lost 4 bases and 7 bases, there was a span of 12 bases. CDR3 size: 13 residues. CDR1 and CDR2 (germline): SGHKS, YYEKEE (reference sequence). CDR3 coding DNA: TGTGCCAGCAGCCCCAATATACTAAATGAGCAGTTCTTC. It encodes CASSPNILNEQFF. The variable domain in full, with the rest retrieved from reference TRBV5-5 and TRBJ2-1, is DAGVTQSPTHLIKTRGQQVTLRCSPISGHKSVSWYQQVLGQGPQFIFQYYEKEERGRGNFPDRFSARQFPNYSSELNVNALLLGDSALYLCASSPNILNEQFFGPGTRLTVL.

J is TRBJ1-5 and V is TRBV5-6, with 7 bases identical to TRBD1. V was pared by 2 bases and J by 2 bases, with 7 bases of the junction left unmatched. CDR1 is SGHDT, CDR2 YYEEEE, per germline. CDR3 length equals 16 residues. CDR3 sequence: CASSLQGRYGNQPQHF. CDR3 nucleotides: TGTGCCAGCAGCTTACAGGGGCGATATGGCAATCAGCCCCAGCATTTT.

The gene calls are TRBV14 and TRBJ1-2; D not resolved. In germline, CDR1 is SGHDN, CDR2 FVKESK. The CDR3 is made up of 14 amino acids. With 4 bases removed from V and 0 bases from J, the gap between germline ends came to 9 bases. The CDR3 DNA reads as TGTGCCAGCAGCCCGTACAGAACTAACTATGGCTACACCTTC. Translation: CASSPYRTNYGYTF.

This chain joins TRBV28 and TRBJ1-1; 7 positions agree with TRBD1. The trim removed 7 bases at V and 5 bases at J, leaving 10 bases unmatched. Germline-derived CDR1 and CDR2 are MDHEN and SYDVKM. The CDR3 runs 14 residues. The CDR3 nucleotides are TGTGCCAGCACTCGGGGCGGGACAGAGACTGAAGCTTTCTTT. Its translation: CASTRGGTETEAFF.

This chain uses TRBV2 with TRBJ1-1; 9 nucleotides line up with TRBD1. Germline V gives CDR1 SNHLY, CDR2 FYNNEI. The CDR3 is made up of 15 amino acids. The V gene end was trimmed by 6 bases and the J gene end by 6 bases; junction bases not matched to a gene: 11. The CDR3: CASRPGQGTYPEAFF. CDR3 nucleotide sequence: TGTGCCAGCAGGCCGGGACAGGGAACCTATCCTGAAGCTTTCTTT.

This clone occurred once. J is TRBJ2-7 and V is TRBV27; 12 nucleotides line up with TRBD2. The CDR3 is 14 amino acids. V shed 6 bases, J shed 3 bases, and the junction held 3 bases outside the gene matches. Per germline, CDR1 MNHEY and CDR2 SMNVEV (reference sequence). This chain's CDR3 is CASSGLAGSYEQYV. CDR3 DNA sequence: TGTGCCAGCAGCGGACTAGCGGGGAGCTACGAGCAGTACGTC.

CDR3 nucleotide sequence: TGTGCCAGTAGTAGTACAGGATCGAACACCGGGGAGCTGTTTTTT. Amino acid sequence: CASSSTGSNTGELFF. V usage is TRBV19 and J usage is TRBJ2-2; D possibly corresponds to TRBD1 (5 bases). The CDR3 consists of 15 residues. The V and J ends lost 4 bases and 0 bases respectively, with 9 bases between them. CDR1 and CDR2 from the germline V gene are LNHDA and SQIVND (reference sequence).

The chain employs TRBV20-1 and TRBJ1-6; tentative D call: TRBD1 (5 bases). The length of the CDR3 is 13 residues. Germline V lookup: CDR1 DFQATT, CDR2 SNEGSKA (reference sequence). V was clipped by 3 bases and J by 7 bases, with 10 bases between them. The CDR3 region has the DNA TGCAGTGCTAGTCAGGGTGTGAATTCACCCCTCCACTTT. It specifies CSASQGVNSPLHF.

The V call is TRBV30, the J call TRBJ1-5; D may be TRBD1 (5 bases). V lost 2 bases, J lost 5 bases, and 10 bases lay in between. Germline assignment: CDR1 GTSNPN and CDR2 SVGIG (reference sequence). There are 13 residues in the CDR3. The CDR3 DNA sequence: TGTGCCTGGAGTATCGGACACTATCAGCCCCAGCATTTT. Protein: CAWSIGHYQPQHF. Looking up the rest from reference TRBV30 and TRBJ1-5 gives the full variable domain: SQTIHQWPATLVQPVGSPLSLECTVEGTSNPNLYWYRQAAGRGLQLLFYSVGIGQISSEVPQNLSASRPQDRQFILSSKKLLLSDSGFYLCAWSIGHYQPQHFGDGTRLSIL.

V usage is TRBV5-6 and J usage is TRBJ2-7; weak D call: TRBD2 (5 bases). The CDR3 covers 14 residues. Germline V CDR1 and CDR2: SGHDT, YYEEEE. Trimming took off 1 base at V and 6 bases at J, with 14 bases between the two ends. This CDR3 is CASSLIEGAGEQYF. CDR3 sequence (DNA): TGTGCCAGCAGCTTGATCGAGGGAGCAGGCGAGCAGTACTTC.

The chain recombines TRBV6-5 with TRBJ2-1; D is uncertain. This CDR3 has 16 amino acids. CDR1 is MNHEY and CDR2 is SVGAGI in the germline V gene. Deletions cut 4 bases from V and 2 bases from J, with 15 bases between. The CDR3 bases are TGTGCCAGCAGTTTCGTTCACAGCCCACCCTACAATGAGCAGTTCTTC. This sequence encodes CASSFVHSPPYNEQFF.

V is TRBV7-2 and J is TRBJ1-5; D is unclear. Germline V gene data show CDR1 as SGHTA and CDR2 as FQGNSA. The CDR3 extends over 13 amino acids. Trimming shortened V by 4 bases and J by 6 bases, and 10 bases separated the two germline ends. The CDR3 nucleotides read TGTGCCAGCAGCTCACGAGGCGGTCAGCCCCAGCATTTT. It yields the protein CASSSRGGQPQHF.

The chain has TRBV19 and TRBJ1-4; D is perhaps TRBD1 (5 bases). CDR3 size: 15 residues. Trimming left V 3 bases short and J 8 bases short, with 16 bases between. CDR1 is LNHDA, CDR2 SQIVND, per germline (reference sequence). The CDR3 sequence is CASSMDKGPWEKLFF. CDR3 coding DNA: TGTGCCAGTAGTATGGACAAGGGCCCGTGGGAAAAACTGTTTTTT. The entire variable domain, with the rest obtained from reference TRBV19 and TRBJ1-4, is as follows: DGGITQSPKYLFRKEGQNVTLSCEQNLNHDAMYWYRQDPGQGLRLIYYSQIVNDFQKGDIAEGYSVSREKKESFPLTVTSAQKNPTAFYLCASSMDKGPWEKLFFGSGTQLSVL.

This chain joins TRBV27 and TRBJ2-1; no reliable D call. Trimming stripped 2 bases from V and 6 bases from J, with 8 bases between. Germline values: CDR1 MNHEY, CDR2 SMNVEV (reference sequence). CDR3 size: 13 residues. CDR3 sequence reads: CASSLTEINEQFF. CDR3 coding DNA: TGTGCCAGCAGTTTAACAGAGATCAATGAGCAGTTCTTC.

V gene TRBV19 combines with J gene TRBJ2-5; D perhaps matches TRBD2 (6 bases). The ends were cut back, 7 bases at V and 4 bases at J, with 19 bases in the middle. This CDR3 has 15 amino acids. Per germline, CDR1 LNHDA and CDR2 SQIVND (reference sequence). Here the CDR3 DNA reads TGTGCCAGTACCCCTGGGACTTTACGACGAGAGACCCAGTACTTC. Amino acids: CASTPGTLRRETQYF.

The rearrangement links TRBV7-6 to TRBJ2-7; tentative D call: TRBD2 (5 bases). The germline CDR1 and CDR2 sequences are SGHVS and FNYEAQ. The CDR3 is 13 residues long. Trimming left V 3 bases short and J 3 bases short, with 9 bases between. DNA of the CDR3: TGTGCCAGCAGCTTTAGCGTTGGCTACGAGCAGTACTTC. Its protein is CASSFSVGYEQYF.

Of note for this clone: Compared with germline, one end of the junction differs, possibly owing to a read error. The J gene is TRBJ1-1, the V gene TRBV27, with 7 bases lining up with TRBD1. There are 13 residues in the CDR3. Germline CDR1 MNHEY, CDR2 SMNVEV (reference sequence). The DNA of the CDR3 is TGTGCCAGTAGTTTAATAGGGGGCGAACAGGCTTTCTTT. It encodes CASSLIGGEQAFF.

V and J are TRBV30 and TRBJ1-5; 7 bases fit TRBD1. Germline V gene sequence: CDR1 GTSNPN, CDR2 SVGIG (reference sequence). This CDR3 has 13 amino acids. The J segment lost 3 bases and the V segment lost 5 bases, leaving 4 bases of the junction unmatched. Here the CDR3 DNA reads TGTGCCTGGTCGGGACAGCCCAATCAGCCCCAGCATTTT. This gives the protein CAWSGQPNQPQHF.

The gene calls are TRBV28 and TRBJ2-6; TRBD1 is a possible D gene (6 bases). V was clipped by 4 bases and J by 7 bases, with 11 bases between them. Germline V gene sequence: CDR1 MDHEN, CDR2 SYDVKM. This CDR3 has 14 amino acids. The CDR3 region has the DNA TGTGCCAGCAGTTCCTCAGGGGAAGCCAACGTCCTGACTTTC. Translation gives CASSSSGEANVLTF.

The chain links TRBV5-6 to TRBJ2-7; a weak D match, TRBD2 (6 bases). CDR1 and CDR2 from the germline V gene are SGHDT and YYEEEE. The V gene lost 4 bases and the J gene lost 2 bases, with 16 bases spanning the gap. The CDR3 totals 15 residues. The chain's CDR3 is CASSRSRDPTYEQYF. In nucleotides, the CDR3 is TGTGCCAGCAGCCGGTCGCGGGATCCGACCTACGAGCAGTACTTC.

The chain employs TRBV15 and TRBJ2-7; D ambiguous. This CDR3 has 16 residues. Germline V gene sequence: CDR1 LNHNV, CDR2 YYDKDF (reference sequence). The germline V and J ends were trimmed by 0 bases and 3 bases, with 15 bases remaining between them. CDR3 nucleotides: TGTGCCACCAGCAGAGATAGGAGTCAAGGAAACTACGAGCAGTACTTC. Its protein is CATSRDRSQGNYEQYF.

The sample holds one count of this clone. This chain links TRBV28 with TRBJ1-2; the match to TRBD1 covers 8 bases. V gave up 6 bases and J gave up 3 bases; unmatched junction bases: 6. Germline V gene sequence: CDR1 MDHEN, CDR2 SYDVKM. This CDR3 comprises 14 residues. CDR3 in amino acids: CASSPDRADYGYTF. The CDR3 region has the DNA TGTGCCAGCAGCCCGGACAGGGCTGACTATGGCTACACCTTC.